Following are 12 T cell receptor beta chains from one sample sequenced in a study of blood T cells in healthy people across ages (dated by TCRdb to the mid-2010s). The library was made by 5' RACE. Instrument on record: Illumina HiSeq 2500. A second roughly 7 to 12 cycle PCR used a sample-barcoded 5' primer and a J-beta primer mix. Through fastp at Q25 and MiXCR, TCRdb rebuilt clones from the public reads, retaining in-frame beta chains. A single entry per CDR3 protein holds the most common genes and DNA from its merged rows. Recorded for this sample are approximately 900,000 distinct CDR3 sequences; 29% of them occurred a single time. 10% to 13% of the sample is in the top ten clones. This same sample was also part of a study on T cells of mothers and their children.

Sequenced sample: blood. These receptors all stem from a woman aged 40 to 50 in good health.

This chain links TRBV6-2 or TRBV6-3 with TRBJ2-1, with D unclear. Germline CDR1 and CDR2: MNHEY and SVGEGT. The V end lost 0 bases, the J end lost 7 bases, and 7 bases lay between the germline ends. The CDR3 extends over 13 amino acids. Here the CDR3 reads CASSYSWGNEQFF. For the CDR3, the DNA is TGTGCCAGCAGTTACTCCTGGGGAAATGAGCAGTTCTTC.

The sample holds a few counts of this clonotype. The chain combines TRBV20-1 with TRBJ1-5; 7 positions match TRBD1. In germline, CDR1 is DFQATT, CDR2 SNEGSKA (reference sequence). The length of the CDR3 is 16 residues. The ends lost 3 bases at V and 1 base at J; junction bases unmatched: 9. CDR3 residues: CSASPRGGRSNQPQHF. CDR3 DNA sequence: TGCAGTGCTAGCCCCAGGGGGGGTAGGAGCAATCAGCCCCAGCATTTT.

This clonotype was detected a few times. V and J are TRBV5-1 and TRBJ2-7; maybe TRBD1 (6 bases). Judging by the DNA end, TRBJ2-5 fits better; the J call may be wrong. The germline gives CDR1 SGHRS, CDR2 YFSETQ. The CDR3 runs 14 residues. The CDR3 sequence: CASGNTQGSETQYF. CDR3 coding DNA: TGCGCCAGCGGCAATACACAGGGTTCAGAGACCCAGTACTTC.

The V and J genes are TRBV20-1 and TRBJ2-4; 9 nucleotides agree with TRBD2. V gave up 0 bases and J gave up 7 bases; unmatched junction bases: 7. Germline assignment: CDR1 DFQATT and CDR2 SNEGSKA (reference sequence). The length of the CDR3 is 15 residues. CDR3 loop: CSARDWLAGGNIQYF. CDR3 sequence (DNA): TGCAGTGCTAGAGATTGGTTGGCGGGGGGGAACATTCAGTACTTC.

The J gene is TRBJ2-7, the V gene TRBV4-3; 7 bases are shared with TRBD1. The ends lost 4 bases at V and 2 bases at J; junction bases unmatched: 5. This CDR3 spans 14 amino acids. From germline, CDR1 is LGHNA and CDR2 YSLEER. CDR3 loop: CASSPLQGAYEQYF. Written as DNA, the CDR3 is TGCGCCAGCAGCCCCTTGCAGGGGGCCTACGAGCAGTACTTC.

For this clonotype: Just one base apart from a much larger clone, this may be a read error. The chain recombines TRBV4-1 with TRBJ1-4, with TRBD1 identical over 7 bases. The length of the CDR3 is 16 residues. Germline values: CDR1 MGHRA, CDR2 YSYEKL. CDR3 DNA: TGCACCAGCAGCCCGCAAATCCGACAGGGCAATGAAAAACTGTTTTTT. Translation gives CTSSPQIRQGNEKLFF.

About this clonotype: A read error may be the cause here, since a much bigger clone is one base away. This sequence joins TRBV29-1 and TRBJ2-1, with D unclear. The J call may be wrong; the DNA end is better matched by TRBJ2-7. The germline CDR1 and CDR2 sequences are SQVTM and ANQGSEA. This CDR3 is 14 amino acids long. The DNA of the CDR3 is TGCAGCGCCCCCACGGGTCAGTTTTGGGACGAGCAGTACTTC. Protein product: CSAPTGQFWDEQYF.

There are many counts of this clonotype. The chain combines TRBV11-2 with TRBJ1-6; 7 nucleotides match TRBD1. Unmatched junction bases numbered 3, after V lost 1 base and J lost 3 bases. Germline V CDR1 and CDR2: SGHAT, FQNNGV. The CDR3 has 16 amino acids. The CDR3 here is CASSLGGQHYNSPLHF. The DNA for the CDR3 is TGTGCCAGCAGCTTAGGGGGACAGCACTATAATTCACCCCTCCACTTT.

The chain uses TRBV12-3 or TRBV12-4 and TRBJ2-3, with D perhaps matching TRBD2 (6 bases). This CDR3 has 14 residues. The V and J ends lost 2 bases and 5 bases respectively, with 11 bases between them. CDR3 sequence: CASSLMGGGDTQYF. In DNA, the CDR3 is TGTGCCAGCAGTTTAATGGGGGGAGGAGATACGCAGTATTTT.

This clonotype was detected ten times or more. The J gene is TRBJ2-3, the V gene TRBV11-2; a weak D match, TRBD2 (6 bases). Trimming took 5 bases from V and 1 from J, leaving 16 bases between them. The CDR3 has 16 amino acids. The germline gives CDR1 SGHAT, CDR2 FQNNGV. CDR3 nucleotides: TGTGCCAGCAGCAGAGGACGGGAGCGTGGCACAGATACGCAGTATTTT. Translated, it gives CASSRGRERGTDTQYF.

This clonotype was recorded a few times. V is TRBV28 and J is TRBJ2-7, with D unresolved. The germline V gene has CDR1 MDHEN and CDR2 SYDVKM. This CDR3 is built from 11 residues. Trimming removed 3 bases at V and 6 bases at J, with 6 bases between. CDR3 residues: CASSFLFEQYF. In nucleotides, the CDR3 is TGTGCCAGCAGTTTCCTCTTCGAGCAGTACTTC. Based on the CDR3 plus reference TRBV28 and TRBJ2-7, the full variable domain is DVKVTQSSRYLVKRTGEKVFLECVQDMDHENMFWYRQDPGLGLRLIYFSYDVKMKEKGDIPEGYSVSREKKERFSLILESASTNQTSMYLCASSFLFEQYFGPGTRLTVT.

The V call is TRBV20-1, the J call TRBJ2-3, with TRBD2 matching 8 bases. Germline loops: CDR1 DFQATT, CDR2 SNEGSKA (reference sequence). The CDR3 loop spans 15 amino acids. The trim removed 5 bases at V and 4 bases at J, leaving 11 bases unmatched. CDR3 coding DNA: TGCAGTGCTTTAGGTACTGGCGGGGGGTCAGATACGCAGTATTTT. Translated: CSALGTGGGSDTQYF.